The 27 T cell receptor beta chains below come from one sample, sequenced in a study of CD8+ T cells in alopecia areata (dated by TCRdb to 2016 to 2019). Library preparation employed the immunoSEQ multiplex PCR assay. To provide template for TCR sequencing, every sample had RNA extracted and reverse transcribed into cDNA. The table comes from immuneACCESS by way of TCRdb, which keeps in-frame sequences with V and J called. Part of the clones is missing from these tables; in studies checked, under half for an unresolved V gene and the rest for unknown reasons. For this sample the table gives more than 150,000 clones, of which about 63% were detected only once. The ten largest make up over 12% of the sample. Reading the label with the study, this specimen's time point is: baseline before oral tofacitinib. The material was CD4+ T cells sorted from blood, obtained at week 0. The receptors shown here come from a human donor with alopecia areata.

The chain uses TRBV10-2 and TRBJ2-1, with 12 bases aligning to TRBD2. The germline V gene encodes CDR1 WSHSY and CDR2 SAAADI. This CDR3 region has 18 residues. Unmatched junction bases numbered 7, after V lost 4 bases and J lost 0 bases. The CDR3, as DNA: TGCGCCAGCAGTGCGACTAGCGGGGGAATTAGCTCCTACAATGAGCAGTTCTTC. This gives the protein CASSATSGGISSYNEQFF.

The rearrangement uses TRBV5-1 and TRBJ1-2; no clear D gene. The CDR3 sequence is 13 residues long. The V and J ends lost 0 bases and 5 bases respectively, with 8 bases between them. CDR1 is SGHRS and CDR2 is YFSETQ in the germline V gene. The CDR3 protein is CASSLVAEYGYTF. The CDR3, as DNA: TGCGCCAGCAGCTTGGTGGCAGAATATGGCTACACCTTC. Full variable domain (remainder filled in from reference TRBV5-1 and TRBJ1-2): KAGVTQTPRYLIKTRGQQVTLSCSPISGHRSVSWYQQTPGQGLQFLFEYFSETQRNKGNFPGRFSGRQFSNSRSEMNVSTLELGDSALYLCASSLVAEYGYTFGSGTRLTVV.

The chain carries TRBV19 and TRBJ2-1; 7 bases fit TRBD1. The CDR3 has 14 amino acids. Germline-derived CDR1 and CDR2 are LNHDA and SQIVND (reference sequence). J was trimmed by 15 bases and V by 5 bases; bases with no gene match: 16. The CDR3 sequence is CASSPEPVTGLPFF. The CDR3 bases are TGTGCCAGTAGTCCCGAGCCTGTGACAGGGCTCCCGTTCTTC.

The chain recombines TRBV25-1 with TRBJ2-7, with TRBD2 identical over 7 bases. CDR1 is MGHDK and CDR2 is SYGVNS in the germline V gene. V was clipped by 8 bases and J by 0 bases; unmatched bases: 4. The CDR3 totals 13 residues. CDR3 sequence: CASRRGNSYEQYF. The CDR3 coding sequence is TGTGCCAGCCGGCGGGGGAACTCCTACGAGCAGTACTTC.

This sequence joins TRBV7-3 and TRBJ2-3, with a tentative D call TRBD2 (6 bases). V was shortened by 1 base and J by 0 bases, with 14 bases between the two germline ends. Germline V CDR1 and CDR2: SGHTA, FQGTGA. The CDR3 covers 17 residues. CDR3: CASSLIPGAISTDTQYF. The CDR3 nucleotides read TGTGCCAGCAGCTTAATCCCGGGAGCCATTAGCACAGATACGCAGTATTTT.

This clone showed up just a few times. V usage is TRBV30 and J usage is TRBJ2-7; TRBD2 is a possible D gene (6 bases). The CDR3 runs to 13 residues. Germline V gives CDR1 GTSNPN, CDR2 SVGIG (reference sequence). V lost 5 bases, J lost 5 bases, and 16 bases lay in between. As DNA, the CDR3 is TGTGCCTGGGAGAGGAGGGGTATCCACGAGCAGTACTTC. This codes for CAWERRGIHEQYF.

This clone was observed once. CDR3 DNA: TGTGCCTGGAGTGTTACCGGGGCCTTGTACGAGCAGTACTTC. Protein sequence: CAWSVTGALYEQYF. The rearrangement uses TRBV30 and TRBJ2-7; D assignment may be TRBD1 or TRBD2 (5 bases each). Germline V lookup: CDR1 GTSNPN, CDR2 SVGIG (reference sequence). This CDR3 is 14 amino acids long. Trimming cost V 0 bases and J 4 bases, with 13 bases left between them.

The rearrangement uses TRBV2 and TRBJ2-7; TRBD2 matches 7 bases. The CDR3 extends over 17 amino acids. Germline V CDR1 and CDR2: SNHLY, FYNNEI. The junction had 15 bases not matched to a gene; V was cut back by 6 bases and J by 1 base. CDR3 in amino acids: CASSEGSSGLLSYEQYF. CDR3 sequence (DNA): TGTGCCAGCAGCGAGGGATCTTCGGGACTACTTTCCTACGAGCAGTACTTC.

In this sample, this clone turned up a few times. The CDR3 DNA is TGTGCCAGCAGTTCCCTTGGAGGGCAAGAGACCCAGTACTTC. Translation gives CASSSLGGQETQYF. The rearrangement joins TRBV27 to TRBJ2-5, with a possible D match to TRBD2 (6 bases). Germline values: CDR1 MNHEY, CDR2 SMNVEV (reference sequence). The CDR3 contains 14 residues. V was clipped by 4 bases and J by 2 bases, with 11 bases between them.

V is TRBV15 and J is TRBJ2-3, with D perhaps matching TRBD2 (5 bases). Trimming removed 5 bases from V and 2 bases from J, with 11 bases in between. The CDR3 has 14 amino acids. CDR1 LNHNV and CDR2 YYDKDF come from the germline V gene (reference sequence). The CDR3 loop is CATSAGLFTDTQYF. In nucleotides, the CDR3 is TGTGCCACCAGCGCCGGACTCTTCACAGATACGCAGTATTTT. The full variable domain, rest sourced from reference TRBV15 and TRBJ2-3, is DAMVIQNPRYQVTQFGKPVTLSCSQTLNHNVMYWYQQKSSQAPKLLFHYYDKDFNNEADTPDNFQSRRPNTSFCFLDIRSPGLGDTAMYLCATSAGLFTDTQYFGPGTRLTVL.

A few counts support this clone. The chain combines TRBV29-1 with TRBJ2-5; D remains unclear. This CDR3 region has 14 residues. Germline assignment: CDR1 SQVTM and CDR2 ANQGSEA. Trimming left V 4 bases short and J 5 bases short, with 17 bases between. The CDR3 DNA is TGCAGCGTTGCCCTTAGGGCGAAAGGGGAGACCCAGTACTTC. It encodes CSVALRAKGETQYF.

V gene TRBV5-1 combines with J gene TRBJ2-1; the D gene could be TRBD1 or TRBD2 (5 bases each). V was pared by 1 base and J by 4 bases, with 12 bases between. The CDR3 is 15 residues long. Germline CDR1 is SGHRS and CDR2 is YFSETQ. CDR3 nucleotide sequence: TGCGCCAGCAGCTTGACGGGGCGCCAATACAATGAGCAGTTCTTC. It yields the protein CASSLTGRQYNEQFF.

The rearrangement uses TRBV29-1 and TRBJ1-2; TRBD1 matches 7 bases. The CDR3 loop spans 16 amino acids. Trimming removed 3 bases from V and 5 bases from J; junction bases left unmatched: 15. The V gene's germline CDR1 is SQVTM and CDR2 ANQGSEA. The CDR3 nucleotides read TGCAGCGTTGATCGGGGAATCCGGGACAGTGTGTATGGCTACACCTTC. It is translated as CSVDRGIRDSVYGYTF.

This clone came up a few times. The rearrangement links TRBV10-3 to TRBJ1-4; tentative D call: TRBD1 (5 bases). The germline V and J ends were trimmed by 4 bases and 7 bases, with 10 bases remaining between them. The CDR3 totals 13 residues. The germline gives CDR1 ENHRY, CDR2 SYGVKD. CDR3 residues: CAISARRGEKLFF. The CDR3 coding sequence is TGTGCCATCAGTGCGCGGAGGGGTGAAAAACTGTTTTTT.

This chain uses TRBV9 with TRBJ2-3; no clear D. CDR3 length equals 12 residues. Trimming took 0 bases from V and 9 from J, leaving 8 bases between them. In germline, CDR1 is SGDLS, CDR2 YYNGEE. CDR3 in amino acids: CASSVGGRTQYF. CDR3 DNA sequence: TGTGCCAGCAGCGTAGGTGGGCGCACGCAGTATTTT.

This chain uses TRBV2 with TRBJ2-7; D is possibly TRBD2 (6 bases). Germline CDR1 is SNHLY and CDR2 is FYNNEI. This CDR3 has 17 residues. The germline V and J ends were trimmed by 7 bases and 4 bases, with 26 bases remaining between them. Here the CDR3 reads CASIEGTWPAQLYEQYF. The DNA for the CDR3 is TGTGCCAGCATTGAGGGGACTTGGCCTGCCCAGTTGTACGAGCAGTACTTC.

The chain is built from TRBV29-1 and TRBJ2-5; possibly TRBD1 for D (5 bases). Germline CDR1 and CDR2: SQVTM and ANQGSEA. The CDR3 runs to 14 residues. V was cut by 5 bases and J by 2 bases, with 15 bases left in between. The CDR3 loop reads CSVHQTAIQETQYF. CDR3 nucleotide sequence: TGCAGCGTTCATCAGACAGCGATACAAGAGACCCAGTACTTC.

This chain connects TRBV6-5 to TRBJ2-7, with D perhaps matching TRBD2 (6 bases). V gave up 6 bases and J gave up 3 bases, with 18 bases separating them. The CDR3 loop spans 15 amino acids. Germline loops: CDR1 MNHEY, CDR2 SVGAGI. The DNA for the CDR3 is TGTGCCAGCAGAGAACGGGACTCCTCGGGCTACGAGCAGTACTTC. This translates into CASRERDSSGYEQYF.

This chain connects TRBV11-1 to TRBJ1-2; 12 nucleotides line up with TRBD1. Unmatched junction bases numbered 0, after V lost 5 bases and J lost 2 bases. This CDR3 spans 14 amino acids. Germline lookup yields CDR1 SGHAT and CDR2 FQDESV (reference sequence). The CDR3 DNA is TGTGCCAGCAGCGGGACAGGGGGCAACTATGGCTACACCTTC. It encodes CASSGTGGNYGYTF. Based on the CDR3 plus reference TRBV11-1 and TRBJ1-2, the full variable domain is EAEVAQSPRYKITEKSQAVAFWCDPISGHATLYWYRQILGQGPELLVQFQDESVVDDSQLPKDRFSAERLKGVDSTLKIQPAELGDSAMYLCASSGTGGNYGYTFGSGTRLTVV.

V gene TRBV30 combines with J gene TRBJ2-5; the D gene could be TRBD1 or TRBD2 (6 bases each). Trimming stripped 2 bases from V and 2 bases from J, with 12 bases between. This CDR3 region has 14 residues. Germline V lookup: CDR1 GTSNPN, CDR2 SVGIG (reference sequence). The CDR3 loop is CAWSRGGTQETQYF. Here the CDR3 DNA reads TGTGCCTGGAGTCGAGGGGGGACACAAGAGACCCAGTACTTC.

This clone was seen a handful of times. This sample includes further DNA sequences coding for the same CDR3. V usage is TRBV20-1 and J usage is TRBJ2-5; D is undetermined. Trimming stripped 3 bases from V and 3 bases from J, with 2 bases between. The length of the CDR3 is 10 residues. The germline V gene has CDR1 DFQATT and CDR2 SNEGSKA (reference sequence). DNA of the CDR3: TGCAGTGCTAGGGAAGAGACCCAGTACTTC. It encodes CSAREETQYF.

The chain combines TRBV5-4 with TRBJ2-5, with D possibly called TRBD1 or TRBD2 (5 bases each). Germline CDR1 is SGHNT and CDR2 is YYREEE (reference sequence). V was clipped by 3 bases and J by 3 bases, with 12 bases between them. This CDR3 contains 14 residues. CDR3 loop: CASSWGRDEETQYF. Here the CDR3 DNA reads TGTGCCAGCAGCTGGGGACGGGACGAAGAGACCCAGTACTTC.

The chain has TRBV7-2 and TRBJ1-6, with unresolved D. CDR3 length: 15 amino acids. Per germline, CDR1 SGHTA and CDR2 FQGNSA. Trimming pared 3 bases from V and 13 bases from J, leaving 19 bases between. The CDR3 nucleotides read TGTGCCAGCAGCTTGGTAGACGTTGCCTCGTCGCCCCTCCACTTT. Amino acids: CASSLVDVASSPLHF.

In DNA, the CDR3 is TGCGCCAGCAGCCAAGATATACAGGCAAGGGGCAATCAGCCCCAGCATTTT. It specifies CASSQDIQARGNQPQHF. The rearrangement uses TRBV4-1 and TRBJ1-5; D is perhaps TRBD1 (5 bases). This CDR3 is 17 amino acids long. The germline V and J ends were trimmed by 0 bases and 2 bases, with 14 bases remaining between them. Per germline, CDR1 MGHRA and CDR2 YSYEKL.

J is TRBJ2-2 and V is TRBV7-2; D call uncertain. The CDR3 runs to 16 residues. Germline CDR1 SGHTA, CDR2 FQGNSA. V lost 4 bases and J lost 2, with 14 bases in between. This chain's CDR3 is CASSSRTRLNTGELFF. The CDR3 nucleotides are TGTGCCAGCAGCTCGCGGACCAGACTTAACACCGGGGAGCTGTTTTTT. The full variable domain, with the rest looked up from reference TRBV7-2 and TRBJ2-2, is GAGVSQSPSNKVTEKGKDVELRCDPISGHTALYWYRQSLGQGLEFLIYFQGNSAPDKSGLPSDRFSAERTGGSVSTLTIQRTQQEDSAVYLCASSSRTRLNTGELFFGEGSRLTVL.

V usage is TRBV29-1 and J usage is TRBJ1-4; unclear D gene. The CDR3 loop spans 12 amino acids. Trimming cost V 7 bases and J 4 bases, with 10 bases left between them. From germline, CDR1 is SQVTM and CDR2 ANQGSEA. The CDR3 loop reads CSGLDLNEKLFF. For the CDR3, the DNA is TGCAGCGGCCTGGATCTTAATGAAAAACTGTTTTTT.

The chain couples TRBV29-1 to TRBJ2-1; D possibly corresponds to TRBD2 (6 bases). With 5 bases removed from V and 4 bases from J, the gap between germline ends came to 6 bases. CDR1 and CDR2 (germline): SQVTM, ANQGSEA. This CDR3 region has 11 residues. DNA for the CDR3: TGCAGCGTTCGGGGGTACAATGAGCAGTTCTTC. Translated: CSVRGYNEQFF.